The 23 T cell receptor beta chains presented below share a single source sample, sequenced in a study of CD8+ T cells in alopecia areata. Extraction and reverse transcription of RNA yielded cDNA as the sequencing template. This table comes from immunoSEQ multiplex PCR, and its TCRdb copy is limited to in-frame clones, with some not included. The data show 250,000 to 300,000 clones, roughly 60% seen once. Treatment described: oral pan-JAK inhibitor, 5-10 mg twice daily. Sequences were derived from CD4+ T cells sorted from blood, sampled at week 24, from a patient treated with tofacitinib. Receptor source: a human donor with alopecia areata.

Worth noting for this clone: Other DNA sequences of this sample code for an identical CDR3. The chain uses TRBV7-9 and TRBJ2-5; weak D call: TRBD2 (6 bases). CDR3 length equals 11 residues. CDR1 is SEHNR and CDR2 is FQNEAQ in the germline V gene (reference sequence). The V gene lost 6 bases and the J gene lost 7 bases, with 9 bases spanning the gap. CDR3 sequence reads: CASSLGGTQYF. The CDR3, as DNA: TGTGCCAGCAGTCTGGGAGGGACCCAGTACTTC.

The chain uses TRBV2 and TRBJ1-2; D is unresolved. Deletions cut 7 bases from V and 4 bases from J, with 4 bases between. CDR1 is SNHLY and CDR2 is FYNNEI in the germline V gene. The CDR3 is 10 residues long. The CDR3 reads CASNGYGYTF. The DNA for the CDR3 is TGTGCCAGCAATGGCTATGGCTACACCTTC.

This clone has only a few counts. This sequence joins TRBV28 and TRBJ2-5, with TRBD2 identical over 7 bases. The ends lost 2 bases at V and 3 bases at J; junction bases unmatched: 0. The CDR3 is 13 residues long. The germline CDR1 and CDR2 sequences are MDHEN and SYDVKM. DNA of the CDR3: TGTGCCAGCAGTTTACTAGCGGAAGAGACCCAGTACTTC. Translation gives CASSLLAEETQYF.

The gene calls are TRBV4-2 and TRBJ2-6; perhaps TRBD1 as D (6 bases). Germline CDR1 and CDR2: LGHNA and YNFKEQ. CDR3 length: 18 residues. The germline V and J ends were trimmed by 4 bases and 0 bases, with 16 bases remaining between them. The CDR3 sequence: CASSLKGTGISGANVLTF. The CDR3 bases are TGTGCCAGCAGCCTCAAAGGTACAGGGATCTCTGGGGCCAACGTCCTGACTTTC.

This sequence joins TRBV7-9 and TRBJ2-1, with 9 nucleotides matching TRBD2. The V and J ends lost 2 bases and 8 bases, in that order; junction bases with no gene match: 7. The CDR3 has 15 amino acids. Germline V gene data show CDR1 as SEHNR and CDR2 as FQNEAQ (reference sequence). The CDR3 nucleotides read TGTGCCAGCAGCTTACGACGGCGGGGGGGCCATGAGCAGTTCTTC. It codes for CASSLRRRGGHEQFF.

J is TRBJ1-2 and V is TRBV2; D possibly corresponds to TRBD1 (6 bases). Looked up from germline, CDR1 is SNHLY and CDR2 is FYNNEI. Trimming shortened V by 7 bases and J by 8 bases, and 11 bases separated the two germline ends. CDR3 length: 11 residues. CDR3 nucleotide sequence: TGTGCCAGCAAGGCAGGGGTCGGCTACACCTTC. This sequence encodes CASKAGVGYTF.

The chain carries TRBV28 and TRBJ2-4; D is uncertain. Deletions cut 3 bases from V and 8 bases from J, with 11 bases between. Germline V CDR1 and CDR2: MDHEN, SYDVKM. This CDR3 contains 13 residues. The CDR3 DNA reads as TGTGCCAGCAGTTTCAGCCCGTTCGACATTCAGTACTTC. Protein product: CASSFSPFDIQYF. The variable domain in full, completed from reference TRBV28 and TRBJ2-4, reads DVKVTQSSRYLVKRTGEKVFLECVQDMDHENMFWYRQDPGLGLRLIYFSYDVKMKEKGDIPEGYSVSREKKERFSLILESASTNQTSMYLCASSFSPFDIQYFGAGTRLSVL.

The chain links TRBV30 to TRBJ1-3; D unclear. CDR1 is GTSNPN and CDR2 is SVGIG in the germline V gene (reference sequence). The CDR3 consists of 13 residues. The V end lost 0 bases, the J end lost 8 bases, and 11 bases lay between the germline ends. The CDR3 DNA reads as TGTGCCTGGAGTGTGGGGAGGACGGACACCATATATTTT. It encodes CAWSVGRTDTIYF.

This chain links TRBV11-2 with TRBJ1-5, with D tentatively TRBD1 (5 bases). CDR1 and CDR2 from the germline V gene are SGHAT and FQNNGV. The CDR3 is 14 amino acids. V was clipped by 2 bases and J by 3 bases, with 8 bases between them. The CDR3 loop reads CASSLSGPNQPQHF. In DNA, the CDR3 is TGTGCCAGCAGCTTATCAGGGCCCAATCAGCCCCAGCATTTT.

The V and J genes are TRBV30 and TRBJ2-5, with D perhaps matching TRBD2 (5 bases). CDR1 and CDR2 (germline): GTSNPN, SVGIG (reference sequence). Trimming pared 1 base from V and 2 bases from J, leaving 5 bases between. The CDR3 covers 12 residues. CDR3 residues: CAWSGGQETQYF. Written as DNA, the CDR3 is TGTGCCTGGAGTGGAGGGCAAGAGACCCAGTACTTC.

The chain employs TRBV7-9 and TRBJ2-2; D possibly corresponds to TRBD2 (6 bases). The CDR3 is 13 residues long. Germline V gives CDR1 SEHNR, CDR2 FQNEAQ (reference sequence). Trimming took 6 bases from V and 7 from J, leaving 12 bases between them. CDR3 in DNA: TGTGCCAGCAGGGCTAGCGTCGGCGGGGAGCTGTTTTTT. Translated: CASRASVGGELFF.

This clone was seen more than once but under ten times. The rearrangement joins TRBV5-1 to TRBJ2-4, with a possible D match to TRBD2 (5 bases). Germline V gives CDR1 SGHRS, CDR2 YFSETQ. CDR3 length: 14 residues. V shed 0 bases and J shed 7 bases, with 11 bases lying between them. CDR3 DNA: TGCGCCAGCAGCTTGGGGTCTAGCAGGAACATTCAGTACTTC. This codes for CASSLGSSRNIQYF.

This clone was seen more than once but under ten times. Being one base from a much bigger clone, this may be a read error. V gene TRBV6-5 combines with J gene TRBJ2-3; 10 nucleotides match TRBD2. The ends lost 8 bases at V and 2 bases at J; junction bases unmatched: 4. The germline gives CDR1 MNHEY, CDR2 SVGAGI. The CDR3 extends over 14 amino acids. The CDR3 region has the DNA TGTGCCAGCGGGCTAGCGGGGGTCACAGATACGCAGTATTTT. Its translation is CASGLAGVTDTQYF.

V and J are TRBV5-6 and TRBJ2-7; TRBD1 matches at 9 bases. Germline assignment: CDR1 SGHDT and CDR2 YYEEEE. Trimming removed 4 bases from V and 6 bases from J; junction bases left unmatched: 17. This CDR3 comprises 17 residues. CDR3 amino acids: CASSAVQGGQGYREQYF. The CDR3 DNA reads TGTGCCAGCAGCGCCGTCCAAGGGGGACAGGGATACCGCGAGCAGTACTTC.

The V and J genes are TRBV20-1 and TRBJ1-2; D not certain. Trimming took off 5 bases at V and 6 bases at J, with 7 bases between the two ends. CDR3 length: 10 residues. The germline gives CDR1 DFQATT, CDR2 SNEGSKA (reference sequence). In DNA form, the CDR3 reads TGCAGTGCTGGAGTGGATGGCTACACCTTC. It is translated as CSAGVDGYTF.

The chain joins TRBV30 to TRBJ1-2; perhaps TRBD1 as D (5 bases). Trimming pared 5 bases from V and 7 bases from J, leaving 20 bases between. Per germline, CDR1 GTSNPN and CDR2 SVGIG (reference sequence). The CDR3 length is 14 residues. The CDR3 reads CAWAFRLAGAGYTF. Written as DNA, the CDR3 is TGTGCCTGGGCGTTTAGGCTGGCTGGGGCTGGCTACACCTTC. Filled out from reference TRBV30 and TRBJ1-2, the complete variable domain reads SQTIHQWPATLVQPVGSPLSLECTVEGTSNPNLYWYRQAAGRGLQLLFYSVGIGQISSEVPQNLSASRPQDRQFILSSKKLLLSDSGFYLCAWAFRLAGAGYTFGSGTRLTVV.

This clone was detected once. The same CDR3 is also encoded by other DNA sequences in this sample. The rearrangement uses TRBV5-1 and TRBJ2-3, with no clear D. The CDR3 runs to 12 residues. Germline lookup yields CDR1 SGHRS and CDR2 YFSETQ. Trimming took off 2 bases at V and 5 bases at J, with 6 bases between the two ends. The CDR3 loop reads CASSLGEDTQYF. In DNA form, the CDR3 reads TGCGCCAGCAGCTTAGGAGAAGATACGCAGTATTTT.

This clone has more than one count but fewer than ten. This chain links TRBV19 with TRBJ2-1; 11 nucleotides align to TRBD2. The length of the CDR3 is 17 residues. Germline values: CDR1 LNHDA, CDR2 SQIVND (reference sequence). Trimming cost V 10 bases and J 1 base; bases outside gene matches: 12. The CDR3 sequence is CATYSGGEWKSYNEQFF. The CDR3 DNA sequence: TGTGCCACCTATAGCGGGGGGGAATGGAAATCCTACAATGAGCAGTTCTTC.

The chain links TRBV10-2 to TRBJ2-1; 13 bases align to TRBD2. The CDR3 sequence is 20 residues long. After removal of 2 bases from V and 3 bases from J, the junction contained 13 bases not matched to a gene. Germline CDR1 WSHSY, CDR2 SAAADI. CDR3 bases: TGCGCCAGCAGTGAGACCAGACTAGCGGGGGGCCCAACTGACTACAATGAGCAGTTCTTC. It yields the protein CASSETRLAGGPTDYNEQFF.

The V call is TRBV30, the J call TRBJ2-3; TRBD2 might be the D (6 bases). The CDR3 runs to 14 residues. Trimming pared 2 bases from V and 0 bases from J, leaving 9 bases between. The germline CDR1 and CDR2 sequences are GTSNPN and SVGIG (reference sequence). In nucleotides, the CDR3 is TGTGCCTGGAGTCCCGGACTAAGCACAGATACGCAGTATTTT. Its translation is CAWSPGLSTDTQYF.

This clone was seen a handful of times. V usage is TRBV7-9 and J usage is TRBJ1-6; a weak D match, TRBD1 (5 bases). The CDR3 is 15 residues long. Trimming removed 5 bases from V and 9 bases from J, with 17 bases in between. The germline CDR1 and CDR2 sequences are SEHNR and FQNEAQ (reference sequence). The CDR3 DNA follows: TGTGCCAGCAGCCACCCGTCCGAGAGGGGTTCACCCCTCCACTTT. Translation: CASSHPSERGSPLHF.

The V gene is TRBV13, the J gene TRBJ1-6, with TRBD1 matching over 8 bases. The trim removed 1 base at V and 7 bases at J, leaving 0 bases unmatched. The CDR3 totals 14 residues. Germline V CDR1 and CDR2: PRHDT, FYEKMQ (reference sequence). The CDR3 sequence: CASSLDRGNSPLHF. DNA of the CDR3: TGTGCCAGCAGCTTAGACAGGGGGAATTCACCCCTCCACTTT. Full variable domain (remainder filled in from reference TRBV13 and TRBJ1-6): AAGVIQSPRHLIKEKRETATLKCYPIPRHDTVYWYQQGPGQDPQFLISFYEKMQSDKGSIPDRFSAQQFSDYHSELNMSSLELGDSALYFCASSLDRGNSPLHFGNGTRLTVT.

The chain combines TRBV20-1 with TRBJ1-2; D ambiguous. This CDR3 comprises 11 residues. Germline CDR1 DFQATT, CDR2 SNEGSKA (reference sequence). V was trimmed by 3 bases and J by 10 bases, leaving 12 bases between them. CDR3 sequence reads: CSASSQALYTF. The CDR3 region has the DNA TGCAGTGCTAGCTCCCAGGCTCTCTACACCTTC.